The 31 T cell receptor beta chains below come from one sample, sequenced in a study of cytomegalovirus exposure and HLA in healthy donors. Profiled with immunoSEQ multiplex PCR; TCRdb holds only in-frame clones, not every one. This sample has about 160,000 clones, with 91% found just once. The sample consisted of PBMCs. These receptors came from a woman aged 18-29 years in good health and CMV-seropositive.

CDR3 residues: CASGKGLAATSYNEQFF. CDR3 bases: TGTGCTAGTGGTAAGGGACTAGCGGCGACCTCCTACAATGAGCAGTTCTTC. This chain joins TRBV12-5 and TRBJ2-1; 11 positions agree with TRBD2. CDR3 length: 17 residues. Germline V gives CDR1 LGHNT, CDR2 FRNRAP. V shed 5 bases and J 0 bases; nucleotides not matched to a gene: 6.

The V call is TRBV6-1, the J call TRBJ2-2; D gene uncertain. Germline lookup yields CDR1 MNHNS and CDR2 SASEGT. V lost 6 bases and J lost 5, with 13 bases in between. The CDR3 is 14 residues long. In DNA form, the CDR3 reads TGTGCCAGCAGCCCCACAGCCTTTACCGGGGAGCTGTTTTTT. Translation gives CASSPTAFTGELFF.

This clone has just one count. J is TRBJ2-1 and V is TRBV5-1, with no clear D. Germline lookup yields CDR1 SGHRS and CDR2 YFSETQ. The CDR3 contains 14 residues. Deletions cut 0 bases from V and 8 bases from J, with 12 bases between. The chain's CDR3 is CASSLGFIGYEQFF. CDR3 nucleotides: TGCGCCAGCAGCTTGGGTTTTATTGGCTATGAGCAGTTCTTC.

The V call is TRBV5-6, the J call TRBJ2-1, with TRBD2 identical over 8 bases. Germline CDR1 reads SGHDT; CDR2 reads YYEEEE. V was clipped by 4 bases and J by 10 bases; unmatched bases: 25. This CDR3 spans 19 amino acids. In DNA form, the CDR3 reads TGTGCCAGCAGCCTCACCTCAGGATGGACTAGCCGCTATCAGAGGGAGCAGTTCTTC. This encodes CASSLTSGWTSRYQREQFF.

This clone appeared once. The J gene is TRBJ2-4, the V gene TRBV2; 7 bases align to TRBD2. The V gene's germline CDR1 is SNHLY and CDR2 FYNNEI. V lost 7 bases to trimming and J lost 8 bases; unmatched junction nucleotides: 14. The CDR3 has 15 residues. The DNA of the CDR3 is TGTGCCAGCACCCGACCCGGGACTAAGGCCGACATTCAGTACTTC. As protein: CASTRPGTKADIQYF.

The chain couples TRBV29-1 to TRBJ2-2, with a weak D call TRBD1 (5 bases). The CDR3 is 13 residues long. The V and J ends lost 6 bases and 0 bases respectively, with 8 bases between them. Germline loops: CDR1 SQVTM, CDR2 ANQGSEA. DNA of the CDR3: TGCAGCGTAAGGGGCACGAACACCGGGGAGCTGTTTTTT. It codes for CSVRGTNTGELFF.

The chain uses TRBV6-4 and TRBJ2-3; D perhaps matches TRBD1 (6 bases). Germline loops: CDR1 MRHNA, CDR2 SNTAGT. Trimming removed 0 bases at V and 2 bases at J, with 9 bases between. The CDR3 contains 15 residues. The CDR3 DNA is TGTGCCAGCAGTGACTCCAGGACAGCCACAGATACGCAGTATTTT. It specifies CASSDSRTATDTQYF.

The chain combines TRBV6-5 with TRBJ1-1; D perhaps matches TRBD1 (6 bases). Trimming cost V 3 bases and J 5 bases, with 10 bases left between them. Per germline, CDR1 MNHEY and CDR2 SVGAGI. This CDR3 region has 13 residues. CDR3 DNA: TGTGCCAGCAGTTATAGCAGGGGTACTGAAGCTTTCTTT. This encodes CASSYSRGTEAFF.

This clone was counted a single time. The chain combines TRBV15 with TRBJ1-5; TRBD1 agrees at 8 bases. Trimming took 5 bases from V and 7 from J; bases not matched to a gene: 10. CDR1 LNHNV and CDR2 YYDKDF come from the germline V gene (reference sequence). The CDR3 totals 15 residues. This CDR3 is CATSLRQGAKQPQHF. DNA of the CDR3: TGTGCCACCAGCCTTCGTCAGGGGGCGAAGCAGCCCCAGCATTTT.

This clone has a single count. J is TRBJ1-1 and V is TRBV19; D ambiguous. The CDR3 is 14 residues long. Germline V CDR1 and CDR2: LNHDA, SQIVND (reference sequence). V was trimmed by 5 bases and J by 6 bases, leaving 16 bases between them. CDR3 protein: CASSQTTTSSEAFF. The CDR3 DNA reads TGTGCCAGTAGTCAGACCACTACAAGTTCTGAAGCTTTCTTT.

This rearrangement joins TRBV7-2 to TRBJ2-1, with 12 bases matching TRBD2. Per the germline V gene, CDR1 is SGHTA and CDR2 is FQGNSA. The CDR3 consists of 15 residues. V shed 5 bases, J shed 4 bases, and the junction held 3 bases outside the gene matches. The CDR3 sequence is CASSPSGGEYNEQFF. CDR3 bases: TGTGCCAGCAGCCCTAGCGGGGGGGAGTACAATGAGCAGTTCTTC.

The chain has TRBV27 and TRBJ2-1, with no clear D. CDR3 size: 15 residues. Germline CDR1 is MNHEY and CDR2 is SMNVEV (reference sequence). Trimming took off 4 bases at V and 0 bases at J, with 10 bases between the two ends. CDR3 coding DNA: TGTGCCAGCAGTTGGAGCGCTAGCTCCTACAATGAGCAGTTCTTC. This encodes CASSWSASSYNEQFF.

The rearrangement uses TRBV15 and TRBJ2-1; 7 nucleotides agree with TRBD1. CDR3 size: 15 residues. Trimming took 2 bases from V and 10 from J; bases not matched to a gene: 11. Germline CDR1 is LNHNV and CDR2 is YYDKDF (reference sequence). The CDR3 region has the DNA TGTGCCACCAGCAGATCGACAGGGTGGGTGCCCGAGCAGTTCTTC. Its translation is CATSRSTGWVPEQFF.

The genes are TRBV27 and TRBJ2-1; 7 nucleotides match TRBD2. J lost 6 bases, V lost 8 bases, and 10 bases had no gene match. Looked up from germline, CDR1 is MNHEY and CDR2 is SMNVEV (reference sequence). This CDR3 is 14 amino acids long. The CDR3 DNA follows: TGTGCCAGCTTTCTCCTAGCGGCCAGCAATGAGCAGTTCTTC. This gives the protein CASFLLAASNEQFF.

This chain links TRBV30 with TRBJ2-2, with TRBD1 matching over 9 bases. The CDR3 totals 15 residues. V trimming: 6 bases; J trimming: 5 bases; junction bases outside the gene matches: 10. Germline CDR1 GTSNPN, CDR2 SVGIG (reference sequence). The chain's CDR3 is CACVRDREGTGELFF. The CDR3 DNA follows: TGTGCCTGCGTCCGGGACAGGGAGGGGACCGGGGAGCTGTTTTTT. The variable domain in full, completed from reference TRBV30 and TRBJ2-2, reads SQTIHQWPATLVQPVGSPLSLECTVEGTSNPNLYWYRQAAGRGLQLLFYSVGIGQISSEVPQNLSASRPQDRQFILSSKKLLLSDSGFYLCACVRDREGTGELFFGEGSRLTVL.

V gene TRBV18 combines with J gene TRBJ2-7, with unresolved D. Between the trimmed V and J ends, which lost 3 bases and 0 bases, there was a span of 9 bases. Germline V gene sequence: CDR1 KGHSH, CDR2 LQKENI. There are 14 residues in the CDR3. The CDR3 coding sequence is TGTGCCAGCTCACCCCAACCCAGCTCCTACGAGCAGTACTTC. This translates into CASSPQPSSYEQYF.

This rearrangement joins TRBV9 to TRBJ2-1; D gene unclear. CDR3 length: 17 amino acids. Germline values: CDR1 SGDLS, CDR2 YYNGEE. The V end was cut by 0 bases, the J end by 7 bases, with 20 bases between. This CDR3 reads CASSVALSPSGRNEQFF. CDR3 nucleotides: TGTGCCAGCAGCGTAGCGCTGAGCCCGAGTGGCAGGAATGAGCAGTTCTTC.

CDR3 sequence (DNA): TGTGCCAGCAGCTTAGGGCTAGCCTACGAGCAGTACTTC. Its protein product is CASSLGLAYEQYF. This rearrangement joins TRBV13 to TRBJ2-7; no definite D call. With 0 bases removed from V and 2 bases from J, the gap between germline ends came to 5 bases. The germline V gene encodes CDR1 PRHDT and CDR2 FYEKMQ (reference sequence). The CDR3 is 13 residues long.

The CDR3 reads CASQLAGETQYF. The CDR3 bases are TGTGCCAGCCAACTAGCTGGAGAGACCCAGTACTTC. V is TRBV2 and J is TRBJ2-5; possibly TRBD2 for D (6 bases). From germline, CDR1 is SNHLY and CDR2 FYNNEI. The CDR3 runs 12 residues. V was clipped by 8 bases and J by 4 bases, with 11 bases between them.

This chain uses TRBV4-3 with TRBJ1-1; tentative D call: TRBD1 (6 bases). Trimming pared 1 base from V and 4 bases from J, leaving 13 bases between. This CDR3 contains 15 residues. Per the germline V gene, CDR1 is LGHNA and CDR2 is YSLEER. Here the CDR3 DNA reads TGCGCCAGCAGCCAAGCGAGTCAAGGGGGCACTGAAGCTTTCTTT. Translation gives CASSQASQGGTEAFF.

This chain links TRBV30 with TRBJ2-7; weak D call: TRBD1 (6 bases). Germline-derived CDR1 and CDR2 are GTSNPN and SVGIG (reference sequence). The CDR3 covers 13 residues. V gave up 2 bases and J gave up 3 bases, with 11 bases separating them. The CDR3 spells CAWSFSRGYEQYF. CDR3 sequence (DNA): TGTGCCTGGAGTTTCTCCAGGGGCTACGAGCAGTACTTC.

The V and J genes are TRBV29-1 and TRBJ1-2, with D perhaps matching TRBD1 (6 bases). CDR3 size: 14 residues. Germline assignment: CDR1 SQVTM and CDR2 ANQGSEA. V dropped 2 bases and J dropped 1 base, with 11 bases sitting between them. The CDR3 nucleotides read TGCAGCGTTGAAAGACAGGCGATTAACTATGGCTACACCTTC. Protein: CSVERQAINYGYTF. Drawing the rest from reference TRBV29-1 and TRBJ1-2, the complete variable domain is SAVISQKPSRDICQRGTSLTIQCQVDSQVTMMFWYRQQPGQSLTLIATANQGSEATYESGFVIDKFPISRPNLTFSTLTVSNMSPEDSSIYLCSVERQAINYGYTFGSGTRLTVV.

CDR3 sequence (DNA): TGTGCCAGTAGTGTCCCAGCGGGCGAGGCAGATACGCAGTATTTT. Its protein is CASSVPAGEADTQYF. The V call is TRBV19, the J call TRBJ2-3; tentative D call: TRBD2 (6 bases). The length of the CDR3 is 15 residues. Germline V lookup: CDR1 LNHDA, CDR2 SQIVND (reference sequence). Trimming left V 5 bases short and J 4 bases short, with 16 bases between.

This clone was found once. This chain joins TRBV5-4 and TRBJ1-2; 7 positions match TRBD1. The germline CDR1 and CDR2 sequences are SGHNT and YYREEE (reference sequence). Trimming cost V 0 bases and J 4 bases; bases outside gene matches: 9. The CDR3 is 16 residues long. The CDR3 nucleotides read TGTGCCAGCAGCTTGGCTAGGGGGCAGGGGGGCTATGGCTACACCTTC. It is translated as CASSLARGQGGYGYTF.

As to this clone: Its ends do not fully match the called genes, so a read error is possible. The chain couples TRBV7-8 to TRBJ2-3; weak D call: TRBD1 (8 bases). The V gene's germline CDR1 is SGHVS and CDR2 FQNEAQ. The CDR3 covers 13 residues. CDR3 bases: TGTGCCAGCAGCGGGGGAGGGACAGGTACGCAGTATTTT. Protein product: CASSGGGTGTQYF.

J is TRBJ1-2 and V is TRBV18; a possible D gene is TRBD1 (6 bases). Germline V gene sequence: CDR1 KGHSH, CDR2 LQKENI. V dropped 0 bases and J dropped 4 bases, with 12 bases sitting between them. The CDR3 extends over 15 amino acids. The DNA for the CDR3 is TGTGCCAGCTCACCACCCGGGGGGCCTACCTATGGCTACACCTTC. Encoded protein: CASSPPGGPTYGYTF.

The chain couples TRBV19 to TRBJ2-3, with TRBD2 identical over 10 bases. The CDR3 is 15 amino acids. Germline V CDR1 and CDR2: LNHDA, SQIVND (reference sequence). The V segment lost 2 bases and the J segment 4 bases; nucleotides outside the gene matches: 3. CDR3 nucleotides: TGTGCCAGTAGTATAACTAGCGGGGCGGCAGATACGCAGTATTTT. Amino acids: CASSITSGAADTQYF. Filled out from reference TRBV19 and TRBJ2-3, the complete variable domain reads DGGITQSPKYLFRKEGQNVTLSCEQNLNHDAMYWYRQDPGQGLRLIYYSQIVNDFQKGDIAEGYSVSREKKESFPLTVTSAQKNPTAFYLCASSITSGAADTQYFGPGTRLTVL.

Notes on this clone: At one boundary the junction diverges from the germline segment, which might be a read error. The sample carries other DNA sequences with the same CDR3. CDR3 nucleotide sequence: TGTGCCAGCAGCCTAGGAGCGGGAGGGGTTGGAAATACGCAGTATTTT. This codes for CASSLGAGGVGNTQYF. The chain is built from TRBV13 and TRBJ2-3; 10 bases are a match to TRBD2. The germline V gene encodes CDR1 PRHDT and CDR2 FYEKMQ (reference sequence). The CDR3 is made up of 16 amino acids. The variable domain in full, completed from reference TRBV13 and TRBJ2-3, reads AAGVIQSPRHLIKEKRETATLKCYPIPRHDTVYWYQQGPGQDPQFLISFYEKMQSDKGSIPDRFSAQQFSDYHSELNMSSLELGDSALYFCASSLGAGGVGNTQYFGPGTRLTVL.

The chain is built from TRBV4-2 and TRBJ2-1, with a possible D match to TRBD2 (6 bases). Germline CDR1 reads LGHNA; CDR2 reads YNFKEQ. The V end was cut by 4 bases, the J end by 13 bases, with 26 bases between. This CDR3 is 16 amino acids long. The CDR3 bases are TGTGCCAGCAGCCCCCCGAGGGTGGAGGGCCGGCCCGATCAGTTCTTC. Translating gives CASSPPRVEGRPDQFF.

V gene TRBV6-5 combines with J gene TRBJ1-6, with TRBD1 identical over 8 bases. Per the germline V gene, CDR1 is MNHEY and CDR2 is SVGAGI. V lost 6 bases and J lost 10; bases outside the gene matches: 8. CDR3 size: 14 residues. CDR3 region: CASRPQGAQSPLHF. For the CDR3, the DNA is TGTGCCAGCAGACCCCAGGGGGCTCAATCACCCCTCCACTTT.

The chain employs TRBV1 and TRBJ1-2; TRBD1, the table's D call, was not compared with the DNA. TRBV1 is labeled a pseudogene. This CDR3 region has 11 residues. CDR3 coding DNA: TGCACCGCACGTCAGGGTTTCGGCTACACCTTC. Protein: CTARQGFGYTF.